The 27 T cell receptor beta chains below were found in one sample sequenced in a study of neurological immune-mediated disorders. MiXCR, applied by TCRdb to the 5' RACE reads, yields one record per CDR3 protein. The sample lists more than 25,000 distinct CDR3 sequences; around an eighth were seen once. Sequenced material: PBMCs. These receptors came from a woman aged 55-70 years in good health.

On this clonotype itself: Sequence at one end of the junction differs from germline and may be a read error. This CDR3 is CVSSFQQDTQYF. The DNA for the CDR3 is TGTGTCAGCAGCTTCCAACAAGACACCCAGTACTTC. The rearrangement uses TRBV7-2 and TRBJ2-5; no definite D call. The CDR3 contains 12 residues. Per the germline V gene, CDR1 is SGHTA and CDR2 is FQGNSA. The full variable domain, rest sourced from reference TRBV7-2 and TRBJ2-5, is GAGVSQSPSNKVTEKGKDVELRCDPISGHTALYWYRQSLGQGLEFLIYFQGNSAPDKSGLPSDRFSAERTGGSVSTLTIQRTQQEDSAVYLCVSSFQQDTQYFGPGTRLLVL.

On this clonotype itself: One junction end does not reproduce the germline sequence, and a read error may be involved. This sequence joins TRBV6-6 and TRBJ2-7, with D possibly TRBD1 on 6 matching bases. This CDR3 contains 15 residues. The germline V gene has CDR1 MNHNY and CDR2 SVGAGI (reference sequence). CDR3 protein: CASSYGQGPTYEKYF. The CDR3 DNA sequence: TGTGCCAGCAGTTATGGGCAGGGGCCTACCTACGAGAAGTACTTC.

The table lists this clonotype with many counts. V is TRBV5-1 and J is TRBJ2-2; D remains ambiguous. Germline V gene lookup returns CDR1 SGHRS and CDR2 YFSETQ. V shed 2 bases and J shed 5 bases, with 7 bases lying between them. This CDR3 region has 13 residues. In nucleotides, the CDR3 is TGCGCCAGCAGCTTTATCCCAACCGGGGAGCTGTTTTTT. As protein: CASSFIPTGELFF.

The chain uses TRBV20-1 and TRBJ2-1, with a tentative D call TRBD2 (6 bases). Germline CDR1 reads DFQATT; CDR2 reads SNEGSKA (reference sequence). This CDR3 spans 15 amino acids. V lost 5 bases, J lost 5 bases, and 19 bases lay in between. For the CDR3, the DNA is TGCAGTGCTGCCACGGGACTTAAATCCAACAATGAGCAGTTCTTC. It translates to CSAATGLKSNNEQFF.

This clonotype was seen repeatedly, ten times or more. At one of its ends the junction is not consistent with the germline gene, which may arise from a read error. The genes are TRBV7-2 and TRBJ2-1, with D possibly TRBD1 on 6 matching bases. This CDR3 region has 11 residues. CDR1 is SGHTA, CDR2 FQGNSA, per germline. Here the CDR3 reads CASSLGTEKVF. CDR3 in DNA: TGTGCCAGCAGCTTAGGGACAGAAAAGGTCTTC.

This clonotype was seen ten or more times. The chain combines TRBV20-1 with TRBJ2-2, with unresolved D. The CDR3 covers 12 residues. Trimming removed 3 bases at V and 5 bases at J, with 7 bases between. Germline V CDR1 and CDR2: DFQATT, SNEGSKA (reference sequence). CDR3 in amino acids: CSASRQTGELFF. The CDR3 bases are TGCAGTGCTAGTCGGCAGACCGGGGAGCTGTTTTTT.

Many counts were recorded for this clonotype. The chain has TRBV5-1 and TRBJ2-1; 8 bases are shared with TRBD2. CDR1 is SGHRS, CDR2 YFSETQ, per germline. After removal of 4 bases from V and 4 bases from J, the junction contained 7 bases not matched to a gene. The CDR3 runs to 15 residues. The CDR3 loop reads CASSRTGGQYNEQFF. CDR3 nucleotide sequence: TGCGCCAGCAGCAGAACGGGGGGGCAATACAATGAGCAGTTCTTC.

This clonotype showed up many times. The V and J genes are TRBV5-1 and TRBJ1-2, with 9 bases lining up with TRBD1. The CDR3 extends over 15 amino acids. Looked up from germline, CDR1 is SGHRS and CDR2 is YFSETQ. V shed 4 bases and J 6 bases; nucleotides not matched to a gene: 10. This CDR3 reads CASSPGQGRTDGYTF. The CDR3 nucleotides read TGCGCCAGCAGCCCCGGACAGGGGAGAACAGATGGCTACACCTTC.

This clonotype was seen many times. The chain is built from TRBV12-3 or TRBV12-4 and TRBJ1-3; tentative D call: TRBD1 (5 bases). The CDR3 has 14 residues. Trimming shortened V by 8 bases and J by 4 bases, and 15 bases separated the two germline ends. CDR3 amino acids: CASARGGGGNTIYF. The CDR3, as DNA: TGTGCCAGCGCCCGCGGGGGGGGGGGAAACACCATATATTTT.

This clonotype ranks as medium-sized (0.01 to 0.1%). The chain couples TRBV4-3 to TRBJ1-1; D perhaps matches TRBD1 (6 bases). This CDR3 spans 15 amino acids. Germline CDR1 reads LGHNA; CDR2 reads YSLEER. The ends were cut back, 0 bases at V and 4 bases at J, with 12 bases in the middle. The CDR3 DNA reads TGCGCCAGCAGCCAAGAATGGGGGGCCCGCACTGAAGCTTTCTTT. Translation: CASSQEWGARTEAFF.

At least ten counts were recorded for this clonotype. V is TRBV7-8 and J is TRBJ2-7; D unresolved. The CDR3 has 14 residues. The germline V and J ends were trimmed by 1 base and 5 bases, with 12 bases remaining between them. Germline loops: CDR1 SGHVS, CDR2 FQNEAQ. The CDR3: CASSLDSLRDEQYF. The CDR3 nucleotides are TGTGCCAGCAGCTTAGACTCTTTGCGCGACGAGCAGTACTTC.

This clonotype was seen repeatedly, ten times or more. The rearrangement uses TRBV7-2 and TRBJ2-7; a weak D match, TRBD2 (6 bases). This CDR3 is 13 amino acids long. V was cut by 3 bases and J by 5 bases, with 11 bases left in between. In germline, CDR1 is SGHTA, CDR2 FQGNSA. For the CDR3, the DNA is TGTGCCAGCAGCTTTTGGGGAGGCCACGAGCAGTACTTC. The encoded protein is CASSFWGGHEQYF. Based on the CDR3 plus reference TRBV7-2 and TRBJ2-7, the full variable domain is GAGVSQSPSNKVTEKGKDVELRCDPISGHTALYWYRQSLGQGLEFLIYFQGNSAPDKSGLPSDRFSAERTGGSVSTLTIQRTQQEDSAVYLCASSFWGGHEQYFGPGTRLTVT.

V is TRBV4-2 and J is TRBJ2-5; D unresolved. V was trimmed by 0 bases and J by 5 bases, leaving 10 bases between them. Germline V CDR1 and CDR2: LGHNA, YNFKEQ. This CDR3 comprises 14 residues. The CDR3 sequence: CASSQEQLGETQYF. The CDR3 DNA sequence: TGTGCCAGCAGCCAAGAGCAACTGGGGGAGACCCAGTACTTC.

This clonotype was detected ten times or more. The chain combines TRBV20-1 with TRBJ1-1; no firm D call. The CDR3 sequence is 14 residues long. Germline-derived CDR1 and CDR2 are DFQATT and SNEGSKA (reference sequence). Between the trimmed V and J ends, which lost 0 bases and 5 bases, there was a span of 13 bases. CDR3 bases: TGCAGTGCTAGAGATGAAGGGCCGGGAACTGAAGCTTTCTTT. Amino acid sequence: CSARDEGPGTEAFF.

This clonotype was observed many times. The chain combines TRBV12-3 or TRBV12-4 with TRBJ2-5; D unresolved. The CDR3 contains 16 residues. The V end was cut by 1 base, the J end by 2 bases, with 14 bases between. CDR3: CASSLGFGSRQETQYF. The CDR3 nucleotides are TGTGCCAGCAGTTTAGGCTTCGGATCAAGGCAAGAGACCCAGTACTTC.

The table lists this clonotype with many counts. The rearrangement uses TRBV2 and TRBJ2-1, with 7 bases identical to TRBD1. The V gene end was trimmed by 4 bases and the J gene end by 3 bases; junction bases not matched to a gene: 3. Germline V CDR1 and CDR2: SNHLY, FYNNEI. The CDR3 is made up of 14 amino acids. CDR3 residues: CASSGDSDYNEQFF. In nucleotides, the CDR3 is TGTGCCAGCAGTGGGGACAGTGACTACAATGAGCAGTTCTTC.

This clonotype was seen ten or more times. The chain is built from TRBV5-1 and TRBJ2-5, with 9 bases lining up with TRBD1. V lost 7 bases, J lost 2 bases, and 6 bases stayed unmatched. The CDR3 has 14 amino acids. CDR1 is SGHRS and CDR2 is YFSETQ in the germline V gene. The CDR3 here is CASLPGTGQETQYF. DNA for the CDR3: TGCGCCAGCCTTCCGGGGACAGGGCAAGAGACCCAGTACTTC.

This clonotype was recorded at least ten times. Written as DNA, the CDR3 is TGCGCCAGCAGCTTGTGGACAGGGAACTATGGCTACACCTTC. Its translation is CASSLWTGNYGYTF. J is TRBJ1-2 and V is TRBV5-1; 8 positions match TRBD1. Trimming cost V 1 base and J 2 bases; bases outside gene matches: 1. Germline CDR1 is SGHRS and CDR2 is YFSETQ. The CDR3 extends over 14 amino acids.

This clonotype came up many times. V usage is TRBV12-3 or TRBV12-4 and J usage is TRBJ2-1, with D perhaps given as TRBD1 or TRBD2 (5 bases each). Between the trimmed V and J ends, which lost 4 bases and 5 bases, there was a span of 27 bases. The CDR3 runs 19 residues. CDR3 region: CASSSSYYFVQGANNEQFF. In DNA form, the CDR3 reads TGTGCCAGCAGTTCCTCTTATTATTTTGTCCAGGGAGCGAACAATGAGCAGTTCTTC.

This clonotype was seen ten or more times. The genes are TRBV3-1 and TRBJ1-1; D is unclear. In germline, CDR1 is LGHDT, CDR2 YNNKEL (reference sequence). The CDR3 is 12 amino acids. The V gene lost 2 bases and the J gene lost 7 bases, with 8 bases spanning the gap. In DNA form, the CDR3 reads TGTGCCAGCAGCCAACGTCGGGGTGAAGCTTTCTTT. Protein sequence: CASSQRRGEAFF.

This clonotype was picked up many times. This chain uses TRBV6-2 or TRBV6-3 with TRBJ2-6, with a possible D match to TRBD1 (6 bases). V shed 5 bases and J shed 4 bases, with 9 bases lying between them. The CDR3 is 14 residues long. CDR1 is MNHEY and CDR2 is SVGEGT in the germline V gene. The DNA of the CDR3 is TGTGCCAGCAGTACAGGGCGCGGGGCCAACGTCCTGACTTTC. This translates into CASSTGRGANVLTF.

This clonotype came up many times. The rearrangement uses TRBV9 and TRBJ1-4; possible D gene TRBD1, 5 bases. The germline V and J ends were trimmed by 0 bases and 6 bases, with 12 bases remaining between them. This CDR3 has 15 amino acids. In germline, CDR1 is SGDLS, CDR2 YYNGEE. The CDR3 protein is CASSVAGGRDEKLFF. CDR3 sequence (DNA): TGTGCCAGCAGCGTAGCGGGGGGTCGGGATGAAAAACTGTTTTTT.

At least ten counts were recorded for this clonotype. CDR3: CASSMGRETQYF. The DNA for the CDR3 is TGTGCCAGCAGTATGGGGCGAGAGACCCAGTACTTC. This sequence joins TRBV2 and TRBJ2-5; D is perhaps TRBD1 (5 bases). Germline CDR1 reads SNHLY; CDR2 reads FYNNEI. V was shortened by 5 bases and J by 4 bases, with 8 bases between the two germline ends. CDR3 length: 12 amino acids. Based on the CDR3 plus reference TRBV2 and TRBJ2-5, the full variable domain is EPEVTQTPSHQVTQMGQEVILRCVPISNHLYFYWYRQILGQKVEFLVSFYNNEISEKSEIFDDQFSVERPDGSNFTLKIRSTKLEDSAMYFCASSMGRETQYFGPGTRLLVL.

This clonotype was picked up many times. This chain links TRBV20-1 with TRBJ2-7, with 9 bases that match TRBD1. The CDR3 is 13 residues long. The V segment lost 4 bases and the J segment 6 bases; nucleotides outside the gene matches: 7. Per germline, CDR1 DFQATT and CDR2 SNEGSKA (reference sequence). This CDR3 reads CSAIQGARGEQYF. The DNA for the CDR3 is TGCAGTGCTATACAGGGGGCTCGAGGCGAGCAGTACTTC.

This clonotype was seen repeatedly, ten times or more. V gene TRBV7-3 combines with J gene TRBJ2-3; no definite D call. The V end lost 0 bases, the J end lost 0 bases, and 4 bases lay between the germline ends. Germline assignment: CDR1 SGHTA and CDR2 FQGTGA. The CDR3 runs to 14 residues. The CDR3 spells CASSLTGSTDTQYF. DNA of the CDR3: TGTGCCAGCAGCTTAACCGGGAGCACAGATACGCAGTATTTT.

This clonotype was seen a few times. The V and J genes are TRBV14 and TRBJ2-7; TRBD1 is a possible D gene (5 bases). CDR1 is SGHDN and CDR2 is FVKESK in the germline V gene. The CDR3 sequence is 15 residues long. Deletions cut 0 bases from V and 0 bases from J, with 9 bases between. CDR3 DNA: TGTGCCAGCAGCCAAGAGGCCAGGGCCTCCTACGAGCAGTACTTC. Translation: CASSQEARASYEQYF.

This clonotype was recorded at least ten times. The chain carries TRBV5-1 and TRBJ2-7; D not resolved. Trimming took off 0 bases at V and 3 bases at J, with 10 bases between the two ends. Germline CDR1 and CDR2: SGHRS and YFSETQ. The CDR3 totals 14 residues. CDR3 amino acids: CASSLVAGDYEQYF. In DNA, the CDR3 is TGCGCCAGCAGCTTGGTGGCTGGGGACTACGAGCAGTACTTC.